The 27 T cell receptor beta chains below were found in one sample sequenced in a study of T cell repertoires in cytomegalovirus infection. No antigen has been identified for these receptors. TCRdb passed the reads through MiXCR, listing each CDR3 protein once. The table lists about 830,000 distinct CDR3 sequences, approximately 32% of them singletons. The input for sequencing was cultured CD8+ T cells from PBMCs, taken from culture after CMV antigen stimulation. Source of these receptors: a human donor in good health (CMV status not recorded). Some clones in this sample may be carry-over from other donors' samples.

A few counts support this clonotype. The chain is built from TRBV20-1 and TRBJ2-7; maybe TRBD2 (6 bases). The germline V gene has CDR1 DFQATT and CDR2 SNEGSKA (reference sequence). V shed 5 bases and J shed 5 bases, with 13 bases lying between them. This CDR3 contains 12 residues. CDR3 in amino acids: CSASGGANEQYV. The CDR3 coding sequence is TGCAGTGCTTCCGGGGGAGCGAACGAGCAGTACGTC.

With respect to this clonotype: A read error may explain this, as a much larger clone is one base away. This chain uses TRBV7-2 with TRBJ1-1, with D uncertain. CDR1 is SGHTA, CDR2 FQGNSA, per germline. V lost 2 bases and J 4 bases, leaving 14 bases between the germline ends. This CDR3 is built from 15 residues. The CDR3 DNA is TGTGCCAGCAGCTTAATTTGGCAGAGCGGCACTGAAGCTTTCTTT. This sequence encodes CASSLIWQSGTEAFF.

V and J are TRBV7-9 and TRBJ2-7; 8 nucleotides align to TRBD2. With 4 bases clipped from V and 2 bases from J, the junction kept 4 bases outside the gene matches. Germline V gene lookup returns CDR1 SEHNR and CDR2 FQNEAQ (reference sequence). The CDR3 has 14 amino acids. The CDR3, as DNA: TGTGCCAGCAGCTCCTCGGGGGGGCCCTACGAGCAGTACTTC. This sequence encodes CASSSSGGPYEQYF.

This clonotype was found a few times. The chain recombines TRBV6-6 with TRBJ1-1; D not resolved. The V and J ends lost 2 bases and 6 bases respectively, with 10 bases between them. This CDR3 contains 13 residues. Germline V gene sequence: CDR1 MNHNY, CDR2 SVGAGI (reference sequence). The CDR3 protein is CASSYVFDSEAFF. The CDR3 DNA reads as TGTGCCAGCAGTTACGTCTTTGATTCTGAAGCTTTCTTT.

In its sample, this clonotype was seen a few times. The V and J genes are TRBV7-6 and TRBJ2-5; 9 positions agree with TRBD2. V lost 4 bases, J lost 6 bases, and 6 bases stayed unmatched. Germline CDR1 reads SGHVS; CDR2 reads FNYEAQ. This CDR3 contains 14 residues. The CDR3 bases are TGTGCCAGCAGCTCGGGACTAGCTGGAAAGACCCAGTACTTC. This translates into CASSSGLAGKTQYF.

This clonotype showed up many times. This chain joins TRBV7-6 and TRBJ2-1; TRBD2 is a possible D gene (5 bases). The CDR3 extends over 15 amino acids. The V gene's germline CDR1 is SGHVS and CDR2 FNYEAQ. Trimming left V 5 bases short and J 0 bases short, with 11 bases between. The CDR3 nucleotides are TGTGCCAGCAGCCCGAGGGCACTCTCCTACAATGAGCAGTTCTTC. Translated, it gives CASSPRALSYNEQFF. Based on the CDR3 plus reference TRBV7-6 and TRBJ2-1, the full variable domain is GAGVSQSPRYKVTKRGQDVALRCDPISGHVSLYWYRQALGQGPEFLTYFNYEAQQDKSGLPNDRFSAERPEGSISTLTIQRTEQRDSAMYRCASSPRALSYNEQFFGPGTRLTVL.

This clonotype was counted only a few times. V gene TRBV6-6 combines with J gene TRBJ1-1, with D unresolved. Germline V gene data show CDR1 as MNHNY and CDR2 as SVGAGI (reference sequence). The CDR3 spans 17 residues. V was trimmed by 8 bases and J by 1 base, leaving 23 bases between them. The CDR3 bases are TGTGCCAGCCCGAGGGAGGCTCCCGGCGACCAGAACACTGAAGCTTTCTTT. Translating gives CASPREAPGDQNTEAFF.

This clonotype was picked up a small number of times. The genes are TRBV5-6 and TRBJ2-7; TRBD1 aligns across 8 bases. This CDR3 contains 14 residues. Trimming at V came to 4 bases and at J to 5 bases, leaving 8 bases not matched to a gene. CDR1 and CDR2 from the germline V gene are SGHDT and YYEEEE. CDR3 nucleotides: TGTGCCAGCAGCCCTCGGACAGGGAACGACGAGCAGTACTTC. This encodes CASSPRTGNDEQYF.

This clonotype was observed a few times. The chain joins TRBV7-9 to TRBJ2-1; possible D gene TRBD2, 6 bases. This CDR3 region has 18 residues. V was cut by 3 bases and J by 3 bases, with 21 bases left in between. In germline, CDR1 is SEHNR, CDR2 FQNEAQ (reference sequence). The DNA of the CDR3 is TGTGCCAGCAGCTTCCCCCTATCTTTTGGGGGGAGCTACAATGAGCAGTTCTTC. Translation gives CASSFPLSFGGSYNEQFF.

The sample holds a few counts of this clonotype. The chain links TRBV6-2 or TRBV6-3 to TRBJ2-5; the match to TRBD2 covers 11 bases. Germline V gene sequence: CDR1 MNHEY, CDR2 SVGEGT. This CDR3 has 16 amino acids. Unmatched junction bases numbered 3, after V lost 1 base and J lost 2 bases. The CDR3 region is CASSYWGLAEQETQYF. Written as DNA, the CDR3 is TGTGCCAGCAGTTACTGGGGACTAGCGGAGCAAGAGACCCAGTACTTC.

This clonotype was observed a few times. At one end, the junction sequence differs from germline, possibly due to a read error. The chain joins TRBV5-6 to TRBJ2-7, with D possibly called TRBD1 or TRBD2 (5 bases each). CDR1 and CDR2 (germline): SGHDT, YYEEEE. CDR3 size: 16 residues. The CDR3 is CASSAPGAGSYYEQYF. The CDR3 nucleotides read TGTGCCAGCAGCGCACCCGGGGCCGGTAGTTACTACGAGCAGTACTTT.

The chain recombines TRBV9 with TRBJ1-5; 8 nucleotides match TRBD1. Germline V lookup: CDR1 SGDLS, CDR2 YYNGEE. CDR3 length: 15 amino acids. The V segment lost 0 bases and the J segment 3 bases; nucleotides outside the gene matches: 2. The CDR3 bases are TGTGCCAGCAGCGTAGAGGGACAGGTCAATCAGCCCCAGCATTTT. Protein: CASSVEGQVNQPQHF.

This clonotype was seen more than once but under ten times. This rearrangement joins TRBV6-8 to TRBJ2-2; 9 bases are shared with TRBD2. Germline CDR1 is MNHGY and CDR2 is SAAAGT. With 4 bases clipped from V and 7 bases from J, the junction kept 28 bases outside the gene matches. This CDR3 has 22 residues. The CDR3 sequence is CASSSNPAPTSGRYLSGGELFF. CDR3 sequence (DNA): TGTGCCAGCAGTTCCAACCCGGCCCCTACTAGCGGGCGCTACCTTTCGGGCGGGGAGCTGTTTTTT.

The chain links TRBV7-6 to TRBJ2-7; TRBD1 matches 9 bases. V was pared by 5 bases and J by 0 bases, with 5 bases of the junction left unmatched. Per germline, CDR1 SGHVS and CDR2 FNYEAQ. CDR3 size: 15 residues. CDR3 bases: TGTGCCAGCAGCCCCCGGGACAGGGTCTCCTACGAGCAGTACTTC. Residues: CASSPRDRVSYEQYF.

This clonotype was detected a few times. The CDR3 reads CASSQRDRLHTDTQYF. The CDR3 DNA follows: TGTGCCAGCAGCCAGCGGGACCGCCTCCACACAGATACGCAGTATTTT. This chain joins TRBV14 and TRBJ2-3; TRBD2 might be the D (6 bases). V was clipped by 3 bases and J by 2 bases, with 15 bases between them. The CDR3 covers 16 residues. Germline-derived CDR1 and CDR2 are SGHDN and FVKESK.

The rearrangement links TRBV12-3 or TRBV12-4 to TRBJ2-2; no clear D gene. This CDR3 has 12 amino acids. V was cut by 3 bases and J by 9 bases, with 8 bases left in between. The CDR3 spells CASSFPEWELFF. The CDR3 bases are TGTGCCAGCAGTTTTCCGGAGTGGGAGCTGTTTTTT.

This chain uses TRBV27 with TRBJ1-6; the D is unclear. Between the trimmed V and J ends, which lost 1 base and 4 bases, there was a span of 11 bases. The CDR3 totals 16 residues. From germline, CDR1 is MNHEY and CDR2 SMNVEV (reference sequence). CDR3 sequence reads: CASSLWVGDYNSPLHF. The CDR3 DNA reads TGTGCCAGCAGTTTATGGGTGGGAGATTATAATTCACCCCTCCACTTT.

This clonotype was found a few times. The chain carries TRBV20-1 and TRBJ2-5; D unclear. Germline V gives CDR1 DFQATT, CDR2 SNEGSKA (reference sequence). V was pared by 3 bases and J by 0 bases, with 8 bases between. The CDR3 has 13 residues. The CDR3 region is CSARGWDQETQYF. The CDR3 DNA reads TGCAGTGCTAGGGGGTGGGACCAAGAGACCCAGTACTTC.

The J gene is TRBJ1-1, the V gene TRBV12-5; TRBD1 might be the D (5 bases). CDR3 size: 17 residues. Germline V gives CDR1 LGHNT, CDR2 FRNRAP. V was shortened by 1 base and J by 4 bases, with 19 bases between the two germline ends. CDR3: CASGLELQLSQGTEAFF. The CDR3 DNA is TGTGCTAGTGGTTTGGAACTTCAGCTATCCCAGGGCACTGAAGCTTTCTTT. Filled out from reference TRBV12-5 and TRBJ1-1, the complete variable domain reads DARVTQTPRHKVTEMGQEVTMRCQPILGHNTVFWYRQTMMQGLELLAYFRNRAPLDDSGMPKDRFSAEMPDATLATLKIQPSEPRDSAVYFCASGLELQLSQGTEAFFGQGTRLTVV.

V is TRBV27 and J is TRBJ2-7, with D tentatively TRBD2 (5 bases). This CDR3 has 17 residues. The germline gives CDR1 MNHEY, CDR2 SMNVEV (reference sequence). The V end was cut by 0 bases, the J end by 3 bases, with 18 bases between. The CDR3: CASSLSSGHFPLYEQYF. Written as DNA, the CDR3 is TGTGCCAGCAGTTTATCGAGCGGCCACTTCCCACTCTACGAGCAGTACTTC.

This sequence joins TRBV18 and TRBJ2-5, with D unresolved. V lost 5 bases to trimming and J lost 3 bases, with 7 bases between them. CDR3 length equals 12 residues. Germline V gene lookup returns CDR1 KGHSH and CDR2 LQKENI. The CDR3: CASSGYEETQYF. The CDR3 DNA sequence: TGTGCCAGCTCAGGATATGAAGAGACCCAGTACTTC.

CDR3 residues: CASSQGAPMGSVTFF. The CDR3 bases are TGCGCCAGCAGCCAAGGGGCACCCATGGGGAGTGTTACTTTCTTT. This chain joins TRBV4-1 and TRBJ1-1; no clear D. CDR1 and CDR2 from the germline V gene are MGHRA and YSYEKL. The CDR3 covers 15 residues. Trimming cost V 1 base and J 12 bases, with 21 bases left between them.

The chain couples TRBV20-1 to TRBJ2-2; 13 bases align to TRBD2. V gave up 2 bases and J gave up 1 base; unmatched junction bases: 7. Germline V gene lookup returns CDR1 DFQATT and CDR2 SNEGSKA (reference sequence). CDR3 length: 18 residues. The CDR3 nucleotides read TGCAGTGCTAGACGGACTAGCGGGGGCCTCTTGAACACCGGGGAGCTGTTTTTT. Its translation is CSARRTSGGLLNTGELFF.

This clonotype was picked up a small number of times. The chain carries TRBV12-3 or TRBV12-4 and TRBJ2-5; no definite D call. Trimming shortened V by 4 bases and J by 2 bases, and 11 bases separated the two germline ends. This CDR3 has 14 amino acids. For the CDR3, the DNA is TGTGCCAGCAGTTCGGACGGATTACAAGAGACCCAGTACTTC. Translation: CASSSDGLQETQYF.

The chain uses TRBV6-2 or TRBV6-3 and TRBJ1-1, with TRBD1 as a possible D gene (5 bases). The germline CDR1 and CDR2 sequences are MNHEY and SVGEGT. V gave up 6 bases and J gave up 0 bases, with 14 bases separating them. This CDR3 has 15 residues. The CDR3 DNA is TGTGCCAGCAGCCTTTTACAGGCTGTGAACACTGAAGCTTTCTTT. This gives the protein CASSLLQAVNTEAFF.

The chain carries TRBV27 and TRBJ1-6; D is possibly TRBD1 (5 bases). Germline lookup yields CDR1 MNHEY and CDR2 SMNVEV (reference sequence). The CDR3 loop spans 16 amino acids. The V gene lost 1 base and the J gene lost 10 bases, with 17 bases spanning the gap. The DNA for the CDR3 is TGTGCCAGCAGTTTATTTAACCGGGACTCCGGCTCACCCCTCCACTTT. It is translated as CASSLFNRDSGSPLHF.

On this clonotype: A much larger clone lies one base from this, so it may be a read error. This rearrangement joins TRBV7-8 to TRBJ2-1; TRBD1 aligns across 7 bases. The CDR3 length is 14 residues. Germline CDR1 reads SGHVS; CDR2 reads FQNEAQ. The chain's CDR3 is CVSSLIRQGGEQFF. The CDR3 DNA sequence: TGTGTCAGCAGCTTAATCCGACAGGGTGGAGAGCAGTTCTTC. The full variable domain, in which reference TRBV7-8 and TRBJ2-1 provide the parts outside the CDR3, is GAGVSQSPRYKVAKRGQDVALRCDPISGHVSLFWYQQALGQGPEFLTYFQNEAQLDKSGLPSDRFFAERPEGSVSTLKIQRTQQEDSAVYLCVSSLIRQGGEQFFGPGTRLTVL.